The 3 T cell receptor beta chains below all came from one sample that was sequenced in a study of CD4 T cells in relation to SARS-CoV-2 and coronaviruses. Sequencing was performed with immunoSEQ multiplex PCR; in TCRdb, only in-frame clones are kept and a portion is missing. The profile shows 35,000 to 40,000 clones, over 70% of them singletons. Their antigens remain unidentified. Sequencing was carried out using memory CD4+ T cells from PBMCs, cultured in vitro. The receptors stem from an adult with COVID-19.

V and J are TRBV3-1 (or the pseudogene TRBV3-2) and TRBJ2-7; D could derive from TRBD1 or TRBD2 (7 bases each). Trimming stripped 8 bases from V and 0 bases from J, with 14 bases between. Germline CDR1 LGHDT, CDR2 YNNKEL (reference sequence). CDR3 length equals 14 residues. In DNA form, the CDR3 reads TGTGCCAGCTCCTCCAGGGGGGGCTCCTACGAGCAGTACTTC. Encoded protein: CASSSRGGSYEQYF.

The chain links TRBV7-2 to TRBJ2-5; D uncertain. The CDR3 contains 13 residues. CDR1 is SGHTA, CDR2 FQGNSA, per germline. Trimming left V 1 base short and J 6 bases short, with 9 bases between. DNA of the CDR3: TGTGCCAGCAGCTTAGAGTCGCGGCAGACCCAGTACTTC. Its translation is CASSLESRQTQYF. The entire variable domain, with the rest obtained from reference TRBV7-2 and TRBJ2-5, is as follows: GAGVSQSPSNKVTEKGKDVELRCDPISGHTALYWYRQSLGQGLEFLIYFQGNSAPDKSGLPSDRFSAERTGGSVSTLTIQRTQQEDSAVYLCASSLESRQTQYFGPGTRLLVL.

The CDR3 reads CASSLGTEQFF. The DNA of the CDR3 is TGTGCCAGCAGCTTAGGGACAGAGCAGTTCTTC. V usage is TRBV7-2 and J usage is TRBJ2-1; maybe TRBD1 (5 bases). Germline values: CDR1 SGHTA, CDR2 FQGNSA. Between the trimmed V and J ends, which lost 1 base and 10 bases, there was a span of 5 bases. There are 11 residues in the CDR3.